What follows are 27 T cell receptor beta chains derived from one specimen sequenced in a study of T cell responses to AZD1222 COVID-19 vaccine listed by TCRdb under 2021. Reading the label with the study, this specimen's time point is: baseline before first vaccination. Library generation was performed with the immunoSEQ multiplex PCR assay. TCRdb re-hosts the immuneACCESS table, in-frame sequences only. Its copies lack some clones; in the studies checked, an unresolved V gene accounts for under half of them, and the cause for the rest is not known. This sample holds some 61,000 clones; roughly 87% were observed only once. Roughly 17% of the sample goes to the ten largest clones. This specimen consisted of peripheral blood, obtained on day 0 of AZD1222 vaccination. All receptors derive from an adult in good health.

The chain couples TRBV28 to TRBJ1-1; a weak D match, TRBD1 (6 bases). The CDR3 is made up of 16 amino acids. CDR1 and CDR2 (germline): MDHEN, SYDVKM. Trimming shortened V by 4 bases and J by 1 base, and 16 bases separated the two germline ends. The CDR3 protein is CASSYHEGGWNTEAFF. The CDR3 bases are TGTGCCAGCAGTTATCACGAGGGGGGTTGGAACACTGAAGCTTTCTTT.

This clone is a singleton in its sample. DNA for the CDR3: TGCAGTGCTAGTTCCCTGACAGGGGGGCCTTCTTATAGCAATCAGCCCCAGCATTTT. This translates into CSASSLTGGPSYSNQPQHF. The chain recombines TRBV20-1 with TRBJ1-5; 9 positions agree with TRBD1. Germline V lookup: CDR1 DFQATT, CDR2 SNEGSKA (reference sequence). The CDR3 is 19 amino acids. The V and J ends lost 3 bases and 0 bases, in that order; junction bases with no gene match: 15.

The rearrangement links TRBV7-3 to TRBJ1-5; TRBD1 matches 12 bases. Germline-derived CDR1 and CDR2 are SGHTA and FQGTGA. The ends lost 0 bases at V and 7 bases at J; junction bases unmatched: 4. This CDR3 contains 16 residues. CDR3 nucleotides: TGTGCCAGCAGCTTAACTGGGACAGGGGGCGGGCAGCCCCAGCATTTT. Residues: CASSLTGTGGGQPQHF.

This clone is a singleton in its sample. The genes are TRBV4-3 and TRBJ1-1, with D tentatively TRBD1 (5 bases). CDR1 is LGHNA, CDR2 YSLEER, per germline. Trimming left V 4 bases short and J 8 bases short, with 23 bases between. The length of the CDR3 is 16 residues. The CDR3 protein is CASSPSPDISSGEAFF. CDR3 nucleotides: TGCGCCAGCAGCCCTTCCCCGGACATCTCCTCAGGAGAAGCTTTCTTT.

The chain uses TRBV6-5 and TRBJ1-1, with TRBD1 matching 7 bases. This CDR3 has 14 residues. Germline assignment: CDR1 MNHEY and CDR2 SVGAGI. V shed 7 bases, J shed 3 bases, and the junction held 8 bases outside the gene matches. The CDR3 DNA reads as TGTGCCAGCACCAACTCCAGGGGGGACACTGAAGCTTTCTTT. This sequence encodes CASTNSRGDTEAFF.

In this sample, this clone turned up once. The rearrangement links TRBV4-1 to TRBJ2-2; 8 positions agree with TRBD2. Germline V gene lookup returns CDR1 MGHRA and CDR2 YSYEKL. The CDR3 is made up of 17 amino acids. The trim removed 1 base at V and 5 bases at J, leaving 9 bases unmatched. DNA for the CDR3: TGCGCCAGCAGCCAAGTGTGGGGACTAGGGCAAACCGGGGAGCTGTTTTTT. Protein: CASSQVWGLGQTGELFF.

The chain has TRBV11-3 and TRBJ1-1; possible D gene TRBD1, 5 bases. Germline V gene lookup returns CDR1 SGHNT and CDR2 YENEEA. The CDR3 runs to 12 residues. V was pared by 5 bases and J by 7 bases, with 11 bases between. This CDR3 reads CASSLRDFEAFF. The DNA for the CDR3 is TGTGCCAGCAGCCTCAGGGATTTTGAAGCTTTCTTT.

This clone occurred once. CDR3 DNA: TGTGCCAGCAGTTCCGGAACAGGGTTTCTCACTGAAGCTTTCTTT. This sequence encodes CASSSGTGFLTEAFF. This rearrangement joins TRBV27 to TRBJ1-1, with a possible D match to TRBD1 (6 bases). Germline V gives CDR1 MNHEY, CDR2 SMNVEV (reference sequence). V lost 4 bases and J 4 bases, leaving 16 bases between the germline ends. The CDR3 has 15 amino acids.

V and J are TRBV5-6 and TRBJ1-1, with TRBD1 as a possible D gene (6 bases). Trimming shortened V by 7 bases and J by 2 bases, and 15 bases separated the two germline ends. Germline CDR1 reads SGHDT; CDR2 reads YYEEEE. This CDR3 has 14 residues. The CDR3: CASRMGGGNTEAFF. CDR3 nucleotide sequence: TGTGCCAGCCGAATGGGAGGGGGAAACACTGAAGCTTTCTTT.

The rearrangement uses TRBV10-1 and TRBJ1-1; D not certain. The CDR3 is 15 residues long. Trimming stripped 3 bases from V and 1 base from J, with 12 bases between. Germline values: CDR1 WNHNN, CDR2 SYGVQD (reference sequence). In nucleotides, the CDR3 is TGCGCCAGCAGTGATCCGGGCAGCCCGAACACTGAAGCTTTCTTT. Translation: CASSDPGSPNTEAFF.

The rearrangement links TRBV7-6 to TRBJ2-1; TRBD2 matches at 9 bases. CDR1 and CDR2 from the germline V gene are SGHVS and FNYEAQ. The length of the CDR3 is 15 residues. V lost 5 bases to trimming and J lost 8 bases; unmatched junction nucleotides: 10. The CDR3 sequence is CASSPTSGFWDEQFF. Here the CDR3 DNA reads TGTGCCAGCAGCCCGACTAGCGGATTTTGGGATGAGCAGTTCTTC. The full variable domain, rest sourced from reference TRBV7-6 and TRBJ2-1, is GAGVSQSPRYKVTKRGQDVALRCDPISGHVSLYWYRQALGQGPEFLTYFNYEAQQDKSGLPNDRFSAERPEGSISTLTIQRTEQRDSAMYRCASSPTSGFWDEQFFGPGTRLTVL.

This sequence joins TRBV5-1 and TRBJ2-3; 8 positions agree with TRBD2. Germline loops: CDR1 SGHRS, CDR2 YFSETQ. The V gene end was trimmed by 1 base and the J gene end by 5 bases; junction bases not matched to a gene: 6. This CDR3 has 15 residues. For the CDR3, the DNA is TGCGCCAGCAGCTTGATAAGCGGGAGCTTAGATACGCAGTATTTT. Residues: CASSLISGSLDTQYF.

The genes are TRBV29-1 and TRBJ2-5, with TRBD1 identical over 8 bases. The V segment lost 4 bases and the J segment 5 bases; nucleotides outside the gene matches: 6. This CDR3 is 13 amino acids long. CDR1 and CDR2 (germline): SQVTM, ANQGSEA. The CDR3 is CSVGDRLGETQYF. CDR3 nucleotides: TGCAGCGTTGGGGACAGGCTGGGCGAGACCCAGTACTTC.

Points on this clone: Other DNA sequences in the sample encode the same CDR3. The rearrangement joins TRBV4-1 to TRBJ1-1; a possible D gene is TRBD1 (5 bases). CDR1 and CDR2 (germline): MGHRA, YSYEKL. Trimming left V 4 bases short and J 1 base short, with 16 bases between. The CDR3 is made up of 16 amino acids. CDR3 sequence reads: CASSPLGTGPNTEAFF. The DNA for the CDR3 is TGCGCCAGCAGCCCTCTTGGGACCGGGCCGAACACTGAAGCTTTCTTT.

This rearrangement joins TRBV12-3 or TRBV12-4 to TRBJ1-2; 8 nucleotides align to TRBD1. This CDR3 spans 13 amino acids. J was trimmed by 4 bases and V by 4 bases; bases with no gene match: 2. The CDR3 DNA follows: TGTGCCAGCAGTTCGGACAGGGTCTATGGCTACACCTTC. Its protein product is CASSSDRVYGYTF.

The sample holds a few counts of this clone. The rearrangement links TRBV4-1 to TRBJ1-5, with D uncertain. V lost 4 bases and J lost 0, with 10 bases in between. CDR3 length: 15 amino acids. Germline loops: CDR1 MGHRA, CDR2 YSYEKL. This chain's CDR3 is CASSPWEDSNQPQHF. CDR3 nucleotide sequence: TGCGCCAGCAGCCCTTGGGAGGATAGCAATCAGCCCCAGCATTTT.

The table lists this clone with a few counts. The V and J genes are TRBV27 and TRBJ2-7, with TRBD1 identical over 9 bases. The trim removed 5 bases at V and 5 bases at J, leaving 7 bases unmatched. The CDR3 length is 14 residues. CDR1 is MNHEY, CDR2 SMNVEV, per germline (reference sequence). CDR3 sequence: CASSAGTGFNEQYF. Written as DNA, the CDR3 is TGTGCCAGCAGTGCGGGGACAGGGTTTAACGAGCAGTACTTC.

The chain employs TRBV3-1 (or the pseudogene TRBV3-2) and TRBJ1-1, with TRBD1 as a possible D gene (6 bases). In germline, CDR1 is LGHDT, CDR2 YNNKEL (reference sequence). The CDR3 length is 11 residues. The germline V and J ends were trimmed by 4 bases and 8 bases, with 8 bases remaining between them. CDR3 protein: CASSLGQEAFF. CDR3 nucleotides: TGTGCCAGCAGCCTTGGACAGGAAGCTTTCTTT.

The chain employs TRBV28 and TRBJ1-2; no clear D gene. The V end lost 5 bases, the J end lost 2 bases, and 9 bases lay between the germline ends. This CDR3 is built from 13 residues. Germline values: CDR1 MDHEN, CDR2 SYDVKM. CDR3 loop: CASSITENYGYTF. The DNA for the CDR3 is TGTGCCAGCAGTATCACAGAAAACTATGGCTACACCTTC.

The chain joins TRBV7-2 to TRBJ1-2; D is uncertain. The CDR3 has 12 amino acids. Germline CDR1 reads SGHTA; CDR2 reads FQGNSA. Trimming took off 1 base at V and 7 bases at J, with 7 bases between the two ends. The CDR3 DNA reads as TGTGCCAGCAGCTTAGAAGTTAGTGGCTACACCTTC. Encoded protein: CASSLEVSGYTF.

The chain is built from TRBV9 and TRBJ2-2, with 10 bases lining up with TRBD2. After removal of 0 bases from V and 5 bases from J, the junction contained 4 bases not matched to a gene. This CDR3 spans 16 amino acids. Germline V CDR1 and CDR2: SGDLS, YYNGEE. CDR3 protein: CASSVEAGGWTGELFF. The CDR3 nucleotides read TGTGCCAGCAGCGTAGAAGCGGGAGGGTGGACCGGGGAGCTGTTTTTT.

This clone was counted a single time. Other DNA sequences in the same sample also yield this CDR3. The chain employs TRBV6-1 and TRBJ2-5; 12 bases match TRBD2. V shed 2 bases and J 4 bases; nucleotides not matched to a gene: 2. The V gene's germline CDR1 is MNHNS and CDR2 SASEGT. The CDR3 loop spans 15 amino acids. The DNA of the CDR3 is TGTGCCAGCAGTGAACTAGCGGGAGGGCCAGAGACCCAGTACTTC. It is translated as CASSELAGGPETQYF.

The V gene is TRBV7-6, the J gene TRBJ2-1, with D maybe TRBD2 (6 bases). V lost 5 bases and J 0 bases, leaving 11 bases between the germline ends. This CDR3 is built from 15 residues. Per germline, CDR1 SGHVS and CDR2 FNYEAQ. The CDR3 sequence: CASSTGLSSYNEQFF. The DNA of the CDR3 is TGTGCCAGCAGCACGGGACTGAGCTCCTACAATGAGCAGTTCTTC.

The chain uses TRBV5-1 and TRBJ1-4, with TRBD1 as a possible D gene (6 bases). V shed 0 bases and J shed 0 bases, with 12 bases lying between them. Per germline, CDR1 SGHRS and CDR2 YFSETQ. The CDR3 totals 17 residues. The CDR3 region is CASSLDQGGTTNEKLFF. The CDR3 DNA is TGCGCCAGCAGCTTGGATCAAGGGGGTACAACTAATGAAAAACTGTTTTTT.

This clone was counted between two and nine times. The chain is built from TRBV28 and TRBJ2-7; TRBD1 matches 8 bases. Per germline, CDR1 MDHEN and CDR2 SYDVKM. Losses at the gene ends were 3 bases for V and 5 bases for J; bases not matched to a gene: 6. The CDR3 is made up of 14 amino acids. The CDR3, as DNA: TGTGCCAGCAGTTTCTCAGACAGGGGTAACGAGCAGTACTTC. This encodes CASSFSDRGNEQYF.

The V call is TRBV12-3 or TRBV12-4, the J call TRBJ1-5; TRBD1 might be the D (5 bases). V dropped 4 bases and J dropped 5 bases, with 9 bases sitting between them. The CDR3 has 13 residues. The CDR3 is CASSWGGDQPQHF. In nucleotides, the CDR3 is TGTGCCAGCAGTTGGGGGGGGGATCAGCCCCAGCATTTT.

The J gene is TRBJ2-6, the V gene TRBV27; 8 bases are a match to TRBD1. The CDR3 loop spans 17 amino acids. V shed 3 bases, J shed 2 bases, and the junction held 6 bases outside the gene matches. CDR1 MNHEY and CDR2 SMNVEV come from the germline V gene (reference sequence). Here the CDR3 DNA reads TGTGCCAGCAGTTTGCTTACAGGGGGAACTGGGGCCAACGTCCTGACTTTC. Its protein is CASSLLTGGTGANVLTF.